This paragraph covers one T cell receptor (beta chain) sequence. Assay used: immunoSEQ multiplex PCR; TCRdb lists only in-frame clones, some missing. In the table there are over 150,000 clones, about 92% of which are singletons. Germline CDR1 is SQVTM and CDR2 is ANQGSEA. Unmatched junction bases numbered 3, after V lost 6 bases and J lost 2 bases. This CDR3 has 12 amino acids. This sample was included in a study of control samples from healthy donors and cancer patients. The origin of this receptor is a young man in good health. The chain couples TRBV29-1 to TRBJ1-2; 7 nucleotides line up with TRBD1. Sequencing input: blood. The CDR3 coding sequence is TGCAGCGTCGGGGACAGAAACTATGGCTACACCTTC. Protein: CSVGDRNYGYTF.